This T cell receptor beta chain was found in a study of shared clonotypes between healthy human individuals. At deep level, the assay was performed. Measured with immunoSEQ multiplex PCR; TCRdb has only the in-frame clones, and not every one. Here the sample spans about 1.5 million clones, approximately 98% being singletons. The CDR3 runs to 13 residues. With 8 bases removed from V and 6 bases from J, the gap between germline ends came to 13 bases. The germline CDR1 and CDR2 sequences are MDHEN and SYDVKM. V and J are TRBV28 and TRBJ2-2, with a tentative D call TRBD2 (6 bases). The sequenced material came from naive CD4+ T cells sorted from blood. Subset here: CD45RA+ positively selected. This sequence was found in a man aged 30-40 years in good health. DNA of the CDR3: TGTGCCAGCCGGGACTTTATCCCCGGGGAGCTGTTTTTT. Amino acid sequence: CASRDFIPGELFF.